Each of the 30 T cell receptor beta chains below was sequenced from the same sample in a study of somatic mutations in cytotoxic T cells in rheumatoid arthritis. Profiling relied on immunoSEQ multiplex PCR, and the TCRdb table lists in-frame clones only, not all of them. Counted here are tens of thousands of clones, more than 80% occurring once; the ten biggest clones make up more than 2.5%. Sequenced sample: CD8+ T cells sorted from blood. These receptors were collected from a man aged 35-49 years in good health.

The V gene is TRBV4-1, the J gene TRBJ2-7; a possible D gene is TRBD1 (5 bases). Per the germline V gene, CDR1 is MGHRA and CDR2 is YSYEKL. The CDR3 is made up of 15 amino acids. The V end lost 4 bases, the J end lost 4 bases, and 17 bases lay between the germline ends. The CDR3 sequence: CASSLMRTQGYEQYF. The CDR3 DNA is TGCGCCAGCAGCCTAATGAGGACGCAGGGTTACGAGCAGTACTTC.

The rearrangement links TRBV11-3 to TRBJ2-5, with D possibly TRBD2 on 6 matching bases. Germline V gene data show CDR1 as SGHNT and CDR2 as YENEEA. This CDR3 has 13 amino acids. Trimming removed 5 bases from V and 2 bases from J, with 9 bases in between. The CDR3 DNA reads TGTGCCAGCAGCCCTCGGGGGCAAGAGACCCAGTACTTC. Its translation: CASSPRGQETQYF.

The chain has TRBV9 and TRBJ2-2, with 9 bases that match TRBD2. The CDR3 contains 15 residues. The J segment lost 6 bases and the V segment lost 0 bases, leaving 3 bases of the junction unmatched. CDR1 and CDR2 (germline): SGDLS, YYNGEE. CDR3 sequence: CASSVDGTSSGELFF. The CDR3 region has the DNA TGTGCCAGCAGCGTAGATGGGACTAGCTCCGGGGAGCTGTTTTTT.

A few counts support this clone. V and J are TRBV30 and TRBJ1-2; D is unclear. V lost 3 bases and J lost 4, with 9 bases in between. In germline, CDR1 is GTSNPN, CDR2 SVGIG (reference sequence). The CDR3 runs 12 residues. The CDR3 DNA reads TGTGCCTGGAGAATGGGGAGCTATGGCTACACCTTC. This gives the protein CAWRMGSYGYTF. Complete variable domain (other parts from reference TRBV30 and TRBJ1-2): SQTIHQWPATLVQPVGSPLSLECTVEGTSNPNLYWYRQAAGRGLQLLFYSVGIGQISSEVPQNLSASRPQDRQFILSSKKLLLSDSGFYLCAWRMGSYGYTFGSGTRLTVV.

The chain links TRBV4-1 to TRBJ2-1, with 10 bases identical to TRBD1. This CDR3 region has 16 residues. The V and J ends lost 2 bases and 2 bases, in that order; junction bases with no gene match: 3. CDR1 is MGHRA, CDR2 YSYEKL, per germline. The CDR3 loop reads CASSQPGQGTYNEQFF. The DNA for the CDR3 is TGCGCCAGCAGCCAACCGGGACAGGGGACCTACAATGAGCAGTTCTTC.

The chain has TRBV28 and TRBJ2-1; D is perhaps TRBD1 (5 bases). The CDR3 loop spans 17 amino acids. Germline V gene sequence: CDR1 MDHEN, CDR2 SYDVKM. V shed 2 bases and J shed 1 base, with 15 bases lying between them. Written as DNA, the CDR3 is TGTGCCAGCAGTTTACCAGCGCACAAGGGGTCCTACAATGAGCAGTTCTTC. Protein: CASSLPAHKGSYNEQFF. Supplemented by reference TRBV28 and TRBJ2-1, the full variable domain reads DVKVTQSSRYLVKRTGEKVFLECVQDMDHENMFWYRQDPGLGLRLIYFSYDVKMKEKGDIPEGYSVSREKKERFSLILESASTNQTSMYLCASSLPAHKGSYNEQFFGPGTRLTVL.

The V and J genes are TRBV5-1 and TRBJ1-3; 9 bases match TRBD1. The CDR3 length is 15 residues. J gave up 2 bases and V 0 bases, and 0 bases lay outside the gene matches. Germline loops: CDR1 SGHRS, CDR2 YFSETQ. The CDR3: CASSLDRGPGNTIYF. The CDR3 nucleotides are TGCGCCAGCAGCTTGGACAGGGGGCCTGGAAACACCATATATTTT.

V is TRBV19 and J is TRBJ1-2; TRBD1 might be the D (6 bases). Germline CDR1 LNHDA, CDR2 SQIVND (reference sequence). The ends were cut back, 7 bases at V and 3 bases at J, with 12 bases in the middle. The CDR3 is 13 amino acids. The CDR3 sequence is CASTYYRDYGYTF. In DNA form, the CDR3 reads TGTGCCAGTACCTATTACAGGGACTATGGCTACACCTTC.

The chain has TRBV11-2 and TRBJ1-1; D call uncertain. V was trimmed by 1 base and J by 1 base, leaving 10 bases between them. The CDR3 consists of 15 residues. Germline V gene data show CDR1 as SGHAT and CDR2 as FQNNGV. This CDR3 is CASSLVPRQNTEAFF. CDR3 DNA sequence: TGTGCCAGCAGCTTAGTACCTCGACAGAACACTGAAGCTTTCTTT.

This chain links TRBV21-1 with TRBJ2-3; the tabulated D call, TRBD1, remains unverified against the DNA. TRBV21-1 is designated a pseudogene. CDR3 length: 15 residues. The CDR3: CASRDGTGGADTQYF. CDR3 DNA sequence: TGTGCCAGCAGAGATGGGACAGGGGGCGCAGATACGCAGTATTTT.

J is TRBJ2-5 and V is TRBV29-1; 7 nucleotides match TRBD1. Trimming removed 7 bases from V and 1 base from J; junction bases left unmatched: 6. Germline CDR1 and CDR2: SQVTM and ANQGSEA. This CDR3 contains 13 residues. CDR3 in amino acids: CSAHRTGQETQYF. The CDR3 region has the DNA TGCAGCGCCCACCGGACAGGCCAAGAGACCCAGTACTTC.

The V gene is TRBV6-6, the J gene TRBJ2-1, with TRBD2 matching over 11 bases. The germline gives CDR1 MNHNY, CDR2 SVGAGI (reference sequence). This CDR3 has 15 amino acids. With 0 bases clipped from V and 8 bases from J, the junction kept 3 bases outside the gene matches. The CDR3, as DNA: TGTGCCAGCAGTTACTCGACTAGCGGGATTTATGAGCAGTTCTTC. Its translation: CASSYSTSGIYEQFF.

The CDR3 loop is CASSLAGRALNEQFF. The DNA for the CDR3 is TGTGCCAGCAGCCTAGCGGGAAGGGCTCTCAATGAGCAGTTCTTC. The rearrangement uses TRBV16 and TRBJ2-1; 8 bases agree with TRBD2. CDR3 size: 15 residues. Unmatched junction bases numbered 8, after V lost 4 bases and J lost 6 bases. Germline V gene lookup returns CDR1 KGHSY and CDR2 FQNENV.

The rearrangement joins TRBV21-1 to TRBJ1-1. TRBV21-1 is assigned pseudogene status. The CDR3 spans 12 residues. The CDR3 loop reads CASSELGTEAFF. CDR3 sequence (DNA): TGTGCCAGCAGCGAATTGGGTACTGAAGCTTTCTTT.

The chain employs TRBV28 and TRBJ2-1, with 7 nucleotides matching TRBD1. V gave up 5 bases and J gave up 9 bases; unmatched junction bases: 4. Germline assignment: CDR1 MDHEN and CDR2 SYDVKM. The CDR3 runs to 12 residues. CDR3 bases: TGTGCCAGCAGTCTGCAGGGGGTTGAGCAGTTCTTC. It specifies CASSLQGVEQFF.

V usage is TRBV5-1 and J usage is TRBJ2-3, with 7 bases lining up with TRBD2. Losses at the gene ends were 4 bases for V and 0 bases for J; bases not matched to a gene: 8. Germline V gene data show CDR1 as SGHRS and CDR2 as YFSETQ. This CDR3 has 16 amino acids. CDR3 in DNA: TGCGCCAGCAGCCCCCCCCGAGCGGGAAGCACAGATACGCAGTATTTT. It specifies CASSPPRAGSTDTQYF.

The chain combines TRBV19 with TRBJ2-7; TRBD1 matches 8 bases. Trimming took 4 bases from V and 0 from J; bases not matched to a gene: 5. Germline lookup yields CDR1 LNHDA and CDR2 SQIVND (reference sequence). The CDR3 extends over 15 amino acids. The CDR3 coding sequence is TGTGCCAGTAGTACCGGACAGGGCGGCTCCTACGAGCAGTACTTC. As protein: CASSTGQGGSYEQYF.

This clone was detected only a few times. V gene TRBV19 combines with J gene TRBJ1-2; the D is unclear. The CDR3 consists of 12 residues. Germline V CDR1 and CDR2: LNHDA, SQIVND (reference sequence). Deletions cut 9 bases from V and 4 bases from J, with 12 bases between. CDR3 loop: CASSLSAYGYTF. In DNA form, the CDR3 reads TGTGCCAGCTCGTTGTCGGCCTATGGCTACACCTTC.

The chain recombines TRBV28 with TRBJ2-7, with 7 positions matching TRBD2. Trimming took 8 bases from V and 0 from J; bases not matched to a gene: 4. From germline, CDR1 is MDHEN and CDR2 SYDVKM. The CDR3 is 13 residues long. Here the CDR3 reads CASLSGVSYEQYF. CDR3 sequence (DNA): TGTGCCAGCCTGAGCGGGGTCTCCTACGAGCAGTACTTC.

The chain joins TRBV4-1 to TRBJ2-1; the match to TRBD2 covers 8 bases. This CDR3 contains 13 residues. The germline CDR1 and CDR2 sequences are MGHRA and YSYEKL. V was clipped by 1 base and J by 15 bases; unmatched bases: 8. The CDR3 sequence: CASSQGLAGSRFF. CDR3 sequence (DNA): TGCGCCAGCAGCCAAGGTCTAGCGGGTTCCCGGTTCTTC.

The V gene is TRBV5-1, the J gene TRBJ2-1, with 13 bases aligning to TRBD2. Germline V gene data show CDR1 as SGHRS and CDR2 as YFSETQ. V was pared by 4 bases and J by 7 bases, with 5 bases of the junction left unmatched. There are 15 residues in the CDR3. The chain's CDR3 is CASSLGLAGVNEQFF. As DNA, the CDR3 is TGCGCCAGCAGCCTCGGACTAGCGGGAGTAAATGAGCAGTTCTTC.

This chain uses TRBV19 with TRBJ2-3; the match to TRBD2 covers 11 bases. Germline CDR1 reads LNHDA; CDR2 reads SQIVND (reference sequence). The CDR3 runs to 13 residues. V shed 6 bases, J shed 5 bases, and the junction held 1 base outside the gene matches. CDR3 in DNA: TGTGCCAGTAGCCTAGCGGGAGGAGATACGCAGTATTTT. It yields the protein CASSLAGGDTQYF.

The chain couples TRBV27 to TRBJ2-1, with 10 bases fitting TRBD2. The CDR3 covers 15 residues. CDR1 is MNHEY, CDR2 SMNVEV, per germline (reference sequence). V shed 2 bases, J shed 8 bases, and the junction held 6 bases outside the gene matches. The CDR3 spells CASSLTASGSYEQFF. The CDR3 DNA reads TGTGCCAGCAGTTTAACGGCTAGCGGGAGCTATGAGCAGTTCTTC.

This rearrangement joins TRBV27 to TRBJ1-2, with D unresolved. Germline CDR1 reads MNHEY; CDR2 reads SMNVEV (reference sequence). The CDR3 is 16 residues long. Trimming cost V 4 bases and J 4 bases, with 19 bases left between them. The CDR3 nucleotides read TGTGCCAGCAGTTCCTCGGGCCGGCTTAGCGGCTATGGCTACACCTTC. Encoded protein: CASSSSGRLSGYGYTF.

This chain links TRBV5-6 with TRBJ2-1, with D possibly being TRBD1 (6 bases). There are 12 residues in the CDR3. Germline V CDR1 and CDR2: SGHDT, YYEEEE. The V end was cut by 6 bases, the J end by 4 bases, with 8 bases between. The CDR3 DNA reads TGTGCCAGCACTACAGGGTACAATGAGCAGTTCTTC. Its protein product is CASTTGYNEQFF.

The rearrangement joins TRBV25-1 to TRBJ2-3; D remains unclear. CDR3 size: 15 residues. CDR1 and CDR2 from the germline V gene are MGHDK and SYGVNS. V lost 5 bases, J lost 4 bases, and 16 bases lay in between. CDR3 bases: TGTGCCAGCAGTCCCCGGACCTTTGAACCAGATACGCAGTATTTT. Translation: CASSPRTFEPDTQYF.

This clone is a singleton in its sample. At one end, the junction sequence differs from germline, possibly due to a read error. The chain is built from TRBV5-4 and TRBJ1-2; TRBD1 agrees at 8 bases. This CDR3 region has 16 residues. Per germline, CDR1 SGHNT and CDR2 YYREEE (reference sequence). The chain's CDR3 is CASSLGYRGNVEGYTF. The CDR3 bases are TGTGCCAGCAGTTTGGGGTACAGGGGGAATGTCGAAGGCTACACCTTC.

CDR3 sequence (DNA): TGTGCCAGCTCTACGCAGGACAGTCCAAGCTCCTACGAGCAGTACTTC. Its protein is CASSTQDSPSSYEQYF. The chain links TRBV18 to TRBJ2-7, with D tentatively TRBD1 (6 bases). Trimming removed 6 bases at V and 0 bases at J, with 18 bases between. The germline V gene has CDR1 KGHSH and CDR2 LQKENI. The CDR3 spans 16 residues.

The V gene is TRBV27, the J gene TRBJ2-7; D may be TRBD2 (6 bases). Germline V gene lookup returns CDR1 MNHEY and CDR2 SMNVEV (reference sequence). The CDR3 spans 14 residues. Trimming shortened V by 2 bases and J by 3 bases, and 11 bases separated the two germline ends. The CDR3 nucleotides read TGTGCCAGCAGTTTAATTAGCGGAGGCTACGAGCAGTACTTC. As protein: CASSLISGGYEQYF.

This clone was recorded a few times. The V call is TRBV7-9, the J call TRBJ1-2; 7 bases align to TRBD1. The CDR3 is 14 residues long. V trimming: 5 bases; J trimming: 8 bases; junction bases outside the gene matches: 11. Per germline, CDR1 SEHNR and CDR2 FQNEAQ (reference sequence). The DNA for the CDR3 is TGTGCCAGCAGCCCAGGGGGGGCAGGGGTCGGCTACACCTTC. As protein: CASSPGGAGVGYTF.